This T cell receptor (beta chain) was observed in a study of CD8+CD57+ T cells in acquired aplastic anemia. Study context: Sorted CD4+ and CD8+ cells yielded DNA averaging approximately 3 ug.

V dropped 3 bases and J dropped 4 bases, with 18 bases sitting between them. Germline CDR1 and CDR2: WSHSY and SAAADI. The CDR3 length is 16 residues. Genomic DNA acted as the template from which TCR beta VDJ combination and CDR3 sequence profiling were carried out. TCRdb ran MiXCR on the reads and lists one entry per CDR3 protein. The repertoire holds under 150,000 distinct CDR3 sequences, with roughly 40% as singletons. This clonotype turned up a few times. Its antigen is not identified. Whoever was chosen for sequencing had shown CD8+CD57+ cell expansion by flow cytometry. Severe acquired aplastic anemia was the diagnosis recorded for all patients. Blood came from patients not yet given any therapy. Whole-study results and caveats: Shared by patients and controls, nearly 30 CD8+ CDR3s were abundant in patients.

Material: sorted CD4+, CD8+, or CD8+CD57+ T cells (not recorded which) from PBMCs. The sequence derives from a human donor with aplastic anemia. The chain is built from TRBV10-2 and TRBJ1-2, with D perhaps matching TRBD1 (6 bases). In DNA form, the CDR3 reads TGCGCCAGCAGTGATCACCCTCTCACAGGGATCTATGGCTACACCTTC. Its protein product is CASSDHPLTGIYGYTF.